The 3 T cell receptor beta chains in this list originate from one sample, sequenced in a study of shared clonotypes between healthy human individuals. Sequenced by immunoSEQ multiplex PCR; TCRdb stores in-frame clones only, minus some. The data contain about 550,000 clones, nearly 97% of them singletons. Naive CD8 cells lacked CD45RO, underwent positive selection for CCR7 and left out terminally differentiated effector memory CD45RA+ cells. Sequenced sample: naive CD8+ T cells sorted from blood. These receptors were collected from a woman aged 25-40 years in good health.

This clone was detected once. As DNA, the CDR3 is TGTGCCAGCAGCTTAGCCCCAGGGTCCCCTAATGAAAAACTGTTTTTT. Protein: CASSLAPGSPNEKLFF. The chain employs TRBV7-9 and TRBJ1-4; perhaps TRBD1 as D (5 bases). The CDR3 contains 16 residues. Trimming left V 0 bases short and J 3 bases short, with 11 bases between. Germline assignment: CDR1 SEHNR and CDR2 FQNEAQ (reference sequence).

Here the CDR3 reads CSVEDPGGNTEAFF. The CDR3 region has the DNA TGCAGCGTTGAAGATCCGGGGGGGAACACTGAAGCTTTCTTT. The chain uses TRBV29-1 and TRBJ1-1, with TRBD1 as a possible D gene (5 bases). Germline CDR1 is SQVTM and CDR2 is ANQGSEA. V was pared by 0 bases and J by 1 base, with 9 bases between. This CDR3 is built from 14 residues.

This chain connects TRBV7-8 to TRBJ2-5; D call uncertain. V was pared by 7 bases and J by 5 bases, with 11 bases between. The CDR3 totals 12 residues. The germline gives CDR1 SGHVS, CDR2 FQNEAQ. In DNA, the CDR3 is TGTGCCAGCAACAATTCCCCCGAGACCCAGTACTTC. Protein product: CASNNSPETQYF.